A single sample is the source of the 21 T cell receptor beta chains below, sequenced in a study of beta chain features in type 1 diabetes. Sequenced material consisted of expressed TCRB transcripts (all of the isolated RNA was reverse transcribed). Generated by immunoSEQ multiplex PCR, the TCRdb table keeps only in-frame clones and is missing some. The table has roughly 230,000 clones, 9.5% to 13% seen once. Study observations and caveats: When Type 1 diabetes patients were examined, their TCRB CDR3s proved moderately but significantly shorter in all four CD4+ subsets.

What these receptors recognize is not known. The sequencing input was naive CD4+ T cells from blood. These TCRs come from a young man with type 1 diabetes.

CDR3: CASSPTVANQPQHF. CDR3 nucleotide sequence: TGTGCCAGCAGCCCGACAGTTGCTAATCAGCCCCAGCATTTT. The V and J genes are TRBV2 and TRBJ1-5; a possible D gene is TRBD1 (5 bases). This CDR3 has 14 amino acids. Germline V gene data show CDR1 as SNHLY and CDR2 as FYNNEI. V was shortened by 6 bases and J by 4 bases, with 13 bases between the two germline ends.

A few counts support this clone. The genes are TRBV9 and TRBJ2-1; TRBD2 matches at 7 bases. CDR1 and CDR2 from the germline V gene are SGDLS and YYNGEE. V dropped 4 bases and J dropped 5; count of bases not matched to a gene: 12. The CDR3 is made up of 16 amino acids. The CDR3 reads CASSSQPGGWDNEQFF. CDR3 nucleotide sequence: TGTGCCAGCAGCTCGCAACCGGGGGGATGGGACAATGAGCAGTTCTTC.

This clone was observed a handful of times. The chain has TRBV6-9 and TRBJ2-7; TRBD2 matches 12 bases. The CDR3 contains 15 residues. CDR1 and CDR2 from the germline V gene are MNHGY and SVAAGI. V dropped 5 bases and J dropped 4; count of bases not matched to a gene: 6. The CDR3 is CASSRRGLAGYEQYF. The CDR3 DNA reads TGTGCCAGCAGTCGACGAGGACTAGCGGGGTACGAGCAGTACTTC.

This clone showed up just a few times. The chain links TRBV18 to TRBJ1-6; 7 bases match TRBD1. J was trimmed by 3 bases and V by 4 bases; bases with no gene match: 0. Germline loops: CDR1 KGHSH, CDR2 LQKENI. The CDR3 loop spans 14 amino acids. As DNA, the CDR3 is TGTGCCAGCTCACGGGACAGCTATAATTCACCCCTCCACTTT. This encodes CASSRDSYNSPLHF.

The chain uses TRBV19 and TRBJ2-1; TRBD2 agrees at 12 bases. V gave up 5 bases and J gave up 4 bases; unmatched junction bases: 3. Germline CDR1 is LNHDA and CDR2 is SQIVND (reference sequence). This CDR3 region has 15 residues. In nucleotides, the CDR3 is TGTGCCAGTAGTCCACTAGCGGGGGGTTACAATGAGCAGTTCTTC. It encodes CASSPLAGGYNEQFF.

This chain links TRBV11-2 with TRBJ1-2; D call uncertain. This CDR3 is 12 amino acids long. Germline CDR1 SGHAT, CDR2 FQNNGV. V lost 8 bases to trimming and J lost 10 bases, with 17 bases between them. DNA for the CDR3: TGTGCCAGCTCGCCGTTAGCGGGCAACTACACCTTC. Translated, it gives CASSPLAGNYTF.

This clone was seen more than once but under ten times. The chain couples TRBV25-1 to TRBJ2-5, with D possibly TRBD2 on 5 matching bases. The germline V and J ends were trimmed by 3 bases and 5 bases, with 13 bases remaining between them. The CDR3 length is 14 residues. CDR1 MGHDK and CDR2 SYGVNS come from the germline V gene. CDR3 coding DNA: TGTGCCAGCAGTGATTCGGGGTCAGTCGAGACCCAGTACTTC. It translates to CASSDSGSVETQYF.

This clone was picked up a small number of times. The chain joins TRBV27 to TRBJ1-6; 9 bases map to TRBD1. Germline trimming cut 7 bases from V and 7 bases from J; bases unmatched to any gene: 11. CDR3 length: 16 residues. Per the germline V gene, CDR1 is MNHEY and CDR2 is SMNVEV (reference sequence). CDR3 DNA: TGTGCCAGCACTACCGCCAGGGACAGGGTAAATTCACCCCTCCACTTT. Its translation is CASTTARDRVNSPLHF.

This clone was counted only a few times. The CDR3 sequence is CASSYGSGGRTEAFF. CDR3 in DNA: TGTGCCAGCAGTTACGGGTCAGGAGGTCGAACTGAAGCTTTCTTT. The V call is TRBV6-5, the J call TRBJ1-1; D unresolved. Germline CDR1 reads MNHEY; CDR2 reads SVGAGI. V lost 2 bases and J 5 bases, leaving 15 bases between the germline ends. This CDR3 contains 15 residues.

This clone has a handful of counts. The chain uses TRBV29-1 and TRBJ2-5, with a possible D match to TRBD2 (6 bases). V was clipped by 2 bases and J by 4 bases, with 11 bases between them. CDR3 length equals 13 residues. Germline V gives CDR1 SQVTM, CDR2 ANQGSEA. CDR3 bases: TGCAGCGTTGAAAGGGTGGGGGGAGAGACCCAGTACTTC. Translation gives CSVERVGGETQYF.

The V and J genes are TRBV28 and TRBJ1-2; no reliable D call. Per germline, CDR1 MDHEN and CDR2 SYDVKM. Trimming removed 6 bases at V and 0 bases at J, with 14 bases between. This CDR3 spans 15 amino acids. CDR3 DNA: TGTGCCAGCAGCGATTCATTCAGTACTAACTATGGCTACACCTTC. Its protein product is CASSDSFSTNYGYTF.

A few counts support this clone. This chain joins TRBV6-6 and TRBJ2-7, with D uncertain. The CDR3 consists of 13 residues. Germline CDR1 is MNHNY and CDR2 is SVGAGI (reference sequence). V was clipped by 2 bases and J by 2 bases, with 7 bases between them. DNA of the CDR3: TGTGCCAGCAGTTACGGGCAGACCTACGAGCAGTACTTC. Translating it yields CASSYGQTYEQYF.

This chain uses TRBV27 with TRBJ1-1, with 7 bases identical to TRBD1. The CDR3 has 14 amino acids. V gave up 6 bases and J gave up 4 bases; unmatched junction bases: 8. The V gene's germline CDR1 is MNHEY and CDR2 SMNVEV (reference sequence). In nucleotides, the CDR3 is TGTGCCAGCAGCCAGGACAGGCGGGTCACTGAAGCTTTCTTT. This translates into CASSQDRRVTEAFF.

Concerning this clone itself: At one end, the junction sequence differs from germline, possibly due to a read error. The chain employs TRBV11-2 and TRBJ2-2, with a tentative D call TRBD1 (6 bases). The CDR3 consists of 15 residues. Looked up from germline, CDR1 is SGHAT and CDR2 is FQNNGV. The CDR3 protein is CASSLGTTKTGELFF. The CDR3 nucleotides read TGTGCCAGCAGCCTCGGGACAACGAAGACCGGGGAGCTGTTTTTT. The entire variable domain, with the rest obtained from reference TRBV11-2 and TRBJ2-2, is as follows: EAGVAQSPRYKIIEKRQSVAFWCNPISGHATLYWYQQILGQGPKLLIQFQNNGVVDDSQLPKDRFSAERLKGVDSTLKIQPAKLEDSAVYLCASSLGTTKTGELFFGEGSRLTVL.

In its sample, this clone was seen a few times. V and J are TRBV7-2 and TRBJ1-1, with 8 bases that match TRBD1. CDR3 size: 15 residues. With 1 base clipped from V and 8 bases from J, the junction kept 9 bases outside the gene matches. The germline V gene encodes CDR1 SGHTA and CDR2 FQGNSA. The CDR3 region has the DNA TGTGCCAGCAGCTTAGTGGGAAGGACAGGGAGGGAAGCTTTCTTT. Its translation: CASSLVGRTGREAFF.

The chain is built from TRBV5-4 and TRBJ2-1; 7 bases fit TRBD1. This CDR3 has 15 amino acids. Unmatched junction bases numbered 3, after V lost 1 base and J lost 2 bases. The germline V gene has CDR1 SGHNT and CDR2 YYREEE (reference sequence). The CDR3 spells CASSLRQGPYNEQFF. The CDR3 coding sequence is TGTGCCAGCAGCTTGAGACAGGGTCCCTACAATGAGCAGTTCTTC.

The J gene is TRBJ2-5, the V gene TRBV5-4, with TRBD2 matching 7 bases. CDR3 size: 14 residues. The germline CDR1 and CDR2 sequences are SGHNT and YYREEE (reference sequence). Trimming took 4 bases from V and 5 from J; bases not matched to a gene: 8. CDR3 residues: CASSPQTSFETQYF. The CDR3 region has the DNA TGTGCCAGCAGCCCCCAGACTAGCTTTGAGACCCAGTACTTC.

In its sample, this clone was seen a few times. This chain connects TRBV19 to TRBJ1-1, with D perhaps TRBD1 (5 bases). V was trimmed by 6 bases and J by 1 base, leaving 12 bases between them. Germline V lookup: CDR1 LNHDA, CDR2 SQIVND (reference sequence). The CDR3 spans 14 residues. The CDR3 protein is CASRAGPPNTEAFF. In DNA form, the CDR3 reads TGTGCCAGTAGGGCAGGGCCACCGAACACTGAAGCTTTCTTT.

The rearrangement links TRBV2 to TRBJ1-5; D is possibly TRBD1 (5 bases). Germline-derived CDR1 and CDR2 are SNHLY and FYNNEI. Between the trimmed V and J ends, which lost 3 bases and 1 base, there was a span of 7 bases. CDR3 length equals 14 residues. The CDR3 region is CASSDRVSNQPQHF. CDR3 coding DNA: TGTGCCAGCAGTGACAGGGTGAGCAATCAGCCCCAGCATTTT.

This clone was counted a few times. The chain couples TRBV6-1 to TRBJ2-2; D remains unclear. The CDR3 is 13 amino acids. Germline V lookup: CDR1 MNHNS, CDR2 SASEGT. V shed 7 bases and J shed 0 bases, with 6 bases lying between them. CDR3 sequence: CASKEPNTGELFF. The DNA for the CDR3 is TGTGCCAGCAAGGAGCCGAACACCGGGGAGCTGTTTTTT.

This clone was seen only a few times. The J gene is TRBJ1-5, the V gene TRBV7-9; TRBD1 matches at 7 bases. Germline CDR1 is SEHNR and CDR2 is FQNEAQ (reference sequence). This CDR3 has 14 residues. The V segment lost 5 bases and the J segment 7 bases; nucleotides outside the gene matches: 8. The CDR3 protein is CASSPDRDRQPQHF. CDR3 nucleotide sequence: TGTGCCAGCAGCCCAGACAGGGATCGGCAGCCCCAGCATTTT.